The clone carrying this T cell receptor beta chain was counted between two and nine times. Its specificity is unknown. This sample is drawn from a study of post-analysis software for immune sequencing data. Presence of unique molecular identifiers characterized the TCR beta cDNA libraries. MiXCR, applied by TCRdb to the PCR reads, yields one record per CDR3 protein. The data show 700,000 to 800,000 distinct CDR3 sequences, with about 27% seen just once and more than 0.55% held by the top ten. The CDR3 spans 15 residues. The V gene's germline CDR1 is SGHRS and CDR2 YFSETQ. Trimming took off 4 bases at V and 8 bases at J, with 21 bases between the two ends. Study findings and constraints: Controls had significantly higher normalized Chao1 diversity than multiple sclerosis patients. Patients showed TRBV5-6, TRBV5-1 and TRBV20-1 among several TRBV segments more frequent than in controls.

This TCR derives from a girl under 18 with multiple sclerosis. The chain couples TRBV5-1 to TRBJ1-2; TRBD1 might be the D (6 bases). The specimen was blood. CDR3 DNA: TGCGCCAGCAGCCCCGTGGGGGCCCTCCAGGGGGGCTACACCTTC. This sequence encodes CASSPVGALQGGYTF. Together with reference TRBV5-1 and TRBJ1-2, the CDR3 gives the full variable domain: KAGVTQTPRYLIKTRGQQVTLSCSPISGHRSVSWYQQTPGQGLQFLFEYFSETQRNKGNFPGRFSGRQFSNSRSEMNVSTLELGDSALYLCASSPVGALQGGYTFGSGTRLTVV.